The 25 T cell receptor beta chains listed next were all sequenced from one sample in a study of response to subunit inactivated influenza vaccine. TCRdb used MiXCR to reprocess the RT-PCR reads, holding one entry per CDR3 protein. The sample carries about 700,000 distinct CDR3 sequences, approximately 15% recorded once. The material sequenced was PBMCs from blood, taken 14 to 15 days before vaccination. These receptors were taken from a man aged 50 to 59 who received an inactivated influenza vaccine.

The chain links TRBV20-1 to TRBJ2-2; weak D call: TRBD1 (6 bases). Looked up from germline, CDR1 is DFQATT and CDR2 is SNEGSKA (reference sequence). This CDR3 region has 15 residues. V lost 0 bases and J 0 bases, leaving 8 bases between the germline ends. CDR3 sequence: CSAREGAPNTGELFF. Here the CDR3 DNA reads TGCAGTGCTAGAGAGGGGGCTCCGAACACCGGGGAGCTGTTTTTT.

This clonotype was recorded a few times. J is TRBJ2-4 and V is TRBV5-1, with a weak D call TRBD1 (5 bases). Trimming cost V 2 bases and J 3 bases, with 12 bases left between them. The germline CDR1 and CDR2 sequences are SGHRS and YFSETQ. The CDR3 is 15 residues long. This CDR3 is CASSLETEYKNIQYF. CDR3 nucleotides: TGCGCCAGCAGCTTAGAGACAGAATACAAAAACATTCAGTACTTC.

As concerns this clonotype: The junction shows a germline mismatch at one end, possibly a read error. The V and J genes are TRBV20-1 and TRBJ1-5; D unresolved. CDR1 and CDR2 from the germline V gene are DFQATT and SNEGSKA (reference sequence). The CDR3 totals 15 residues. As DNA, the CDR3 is TGCTGTGCTAGAGTGGCCGGCTGGAGCAATCAGCCCCAGCATTTT. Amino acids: CCARVAGWSNQPQHF.

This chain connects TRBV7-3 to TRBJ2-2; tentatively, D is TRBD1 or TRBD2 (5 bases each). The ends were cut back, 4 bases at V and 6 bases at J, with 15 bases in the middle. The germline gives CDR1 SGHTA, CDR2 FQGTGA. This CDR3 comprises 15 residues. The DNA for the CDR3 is TGTGCCAGCAGCTCCCGAGGGGCCAGGGCCGGGGAGCTGTTTTTT. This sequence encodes CASSSRGARAGELFF. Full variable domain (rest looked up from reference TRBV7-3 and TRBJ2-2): GAGVSQTPSNKVTEKGKYVELRCDPISGHTALYWYRQSLGQGPEFLIYFQGTGAADDSGLPNDRFFAVRPEGSVSTLKIQRTERGDSAVYLCASSSRGARAGELFFGEGSRLTVL.

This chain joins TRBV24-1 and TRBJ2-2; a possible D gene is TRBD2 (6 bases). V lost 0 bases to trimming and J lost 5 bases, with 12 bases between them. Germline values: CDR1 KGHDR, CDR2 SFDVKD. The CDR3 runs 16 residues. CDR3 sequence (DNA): TGTGCCACCAGTGATTTGATGCGGGGAGGAACCGGGGAGCTGTTTTTT. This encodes CATSDLMRGGTGELFF.

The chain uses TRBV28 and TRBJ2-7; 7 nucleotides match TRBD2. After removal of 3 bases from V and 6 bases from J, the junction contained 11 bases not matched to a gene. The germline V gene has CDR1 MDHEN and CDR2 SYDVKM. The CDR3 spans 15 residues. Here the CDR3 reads CASSFGLAGTVEQYF. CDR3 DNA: TGTGCCAGCAGTTTTGGGTTAGCGGGCACGGTCGAGCAGTACTTC.

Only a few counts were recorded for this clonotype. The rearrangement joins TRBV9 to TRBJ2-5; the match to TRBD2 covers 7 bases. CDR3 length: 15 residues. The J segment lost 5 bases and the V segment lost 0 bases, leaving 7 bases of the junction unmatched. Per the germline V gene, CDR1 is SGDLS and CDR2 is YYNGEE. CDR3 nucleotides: TGTGCCAGCAGCGTAGGAGTGGGGGAGGGTGAGACCCAGTACTTC. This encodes CASSVGVGEGETQYF. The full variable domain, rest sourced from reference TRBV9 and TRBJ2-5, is DSGVTQTPKHLITATGQRVTLRCSPRSGDLSVYWYQQSLDQGLQFLIQYYNGEERAKGNILERFSAQQFPDLHSELNLSSLELGDSALYFCASSVGVGEGETQYFGPGTRLLVL.

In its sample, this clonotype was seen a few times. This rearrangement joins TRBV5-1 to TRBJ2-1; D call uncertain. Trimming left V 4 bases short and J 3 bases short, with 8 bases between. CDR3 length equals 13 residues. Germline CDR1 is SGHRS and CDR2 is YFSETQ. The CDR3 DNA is TGCGCCAGCAGCACCGACAACTACAATGAGCAGTTCTTC. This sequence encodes CASSTDNYNEQFF. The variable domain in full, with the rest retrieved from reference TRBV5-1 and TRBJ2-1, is KAGVTQTPRYLIKTRGQQVTLSCSPISGHRSVSWYQQTPGQGLQFLFEYFSETQRNKGNFPGRFSGRQFSNSRSEMNVSTLELGDSALYLCASSTDNYNEQFFGPGTRLTVL.

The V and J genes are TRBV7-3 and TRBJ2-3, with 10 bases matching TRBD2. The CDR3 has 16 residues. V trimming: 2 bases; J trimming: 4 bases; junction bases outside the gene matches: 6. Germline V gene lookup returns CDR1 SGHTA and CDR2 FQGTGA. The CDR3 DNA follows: TGTGCCAGCAGCTTATCTAGCGGGAGAGTGGCAGATACGCAGTATTTT. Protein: CASSLSSGRVADTQYF. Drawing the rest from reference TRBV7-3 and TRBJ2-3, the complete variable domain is GAGVSQTPSNKVTEKGKYVELRCDPISGHTALYWYRQSLGQGPEFLIYFQGTGAADDSGLPNDRFFAVRPEGSVSTLKIQRTERGDSAVYLCASSLSSGRVADTQYFGPGTRLTVL.

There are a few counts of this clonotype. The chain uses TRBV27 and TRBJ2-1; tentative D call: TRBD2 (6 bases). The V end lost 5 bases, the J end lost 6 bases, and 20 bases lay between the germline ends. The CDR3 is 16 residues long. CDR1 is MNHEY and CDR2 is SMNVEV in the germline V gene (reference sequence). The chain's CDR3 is CASSTLGVLAANEQFF. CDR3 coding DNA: TGTGCCAGCAGTACGCTTGGGGTACTAGCCGCCAATGAGCAGTTCTTC.

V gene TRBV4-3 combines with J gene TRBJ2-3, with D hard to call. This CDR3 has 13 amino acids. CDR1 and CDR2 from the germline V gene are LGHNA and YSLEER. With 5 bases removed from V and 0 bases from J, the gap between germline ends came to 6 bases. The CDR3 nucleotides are TGCGCCAGCAGCGACACTAGCACAGATACGCAGTATTTT. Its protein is CASSDTSTDTQYF.

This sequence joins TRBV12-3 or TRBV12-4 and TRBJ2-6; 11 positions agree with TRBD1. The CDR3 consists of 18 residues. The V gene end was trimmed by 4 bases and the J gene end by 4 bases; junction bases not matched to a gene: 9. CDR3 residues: CASSSRGTGGSGANVLTF. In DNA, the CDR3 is TGTGCCAGCAGTTCCCGCGGGACAGGGGGTTCCGGGGCCAACGTCCTGACTTTC.

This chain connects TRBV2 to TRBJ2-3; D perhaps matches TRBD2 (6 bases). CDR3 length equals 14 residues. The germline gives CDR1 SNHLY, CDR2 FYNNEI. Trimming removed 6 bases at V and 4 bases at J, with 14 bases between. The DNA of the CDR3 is TGTGCCAGCAGGGAGGGATTCCAATCAGATACGCAGTATTTT. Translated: CASREGFQSDTQYF.

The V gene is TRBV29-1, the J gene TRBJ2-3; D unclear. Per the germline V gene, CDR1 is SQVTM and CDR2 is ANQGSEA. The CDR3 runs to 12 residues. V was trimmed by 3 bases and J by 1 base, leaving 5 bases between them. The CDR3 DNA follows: TGCAGCGTTGAGCAGGGCACAGATACGCAGTATTTT. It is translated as CSVEQGTDTQYF.

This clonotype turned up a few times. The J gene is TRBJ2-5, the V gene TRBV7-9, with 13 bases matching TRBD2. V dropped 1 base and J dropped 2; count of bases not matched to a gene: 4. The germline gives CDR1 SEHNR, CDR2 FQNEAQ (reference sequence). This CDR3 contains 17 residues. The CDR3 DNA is TGTGCCAGCAGCTTAGTTCCGGGACTAGCGGGACAAGAGACCCAGTACTTC. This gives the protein CASSLVPGLAGQETQYF. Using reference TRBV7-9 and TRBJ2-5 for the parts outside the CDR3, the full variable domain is DTGVSQNPRHKITKRGQNVTFRCDPISEHNRLYWYRQTLGQGPEFLTYFQNEAQLEKSRLLSDRFSAERPKGSFSTLEIQRTEQGDSAMYLCASSLVPGLAGQETQYFGPGTRLLVL.

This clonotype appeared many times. The CDR3 coding sequence is TGTGCCAGCAGCTTAGCGATCGGACAGGGAACAGATACGCAGTATTTT. Amino acid sequence: CASSLAIGQGTDTQYF. The chain carries TRBV7-9 and TRBJ2-3, with 8 bases lining up with TRBD1. The CDR3 is 16 amino acids. After removal of 0 bases from V and 3 bases from J, the junction contained 5 bases not matched to a gene. The germline V gene has CDR1 SEHNR and CDR2 FQNEAQ (reference sequence).

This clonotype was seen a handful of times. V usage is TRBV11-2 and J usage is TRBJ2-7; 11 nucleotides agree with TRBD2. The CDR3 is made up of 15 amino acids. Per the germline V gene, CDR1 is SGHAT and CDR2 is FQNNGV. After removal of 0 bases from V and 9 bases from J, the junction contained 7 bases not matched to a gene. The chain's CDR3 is CASSLDRTSGRGQYF. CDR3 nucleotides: TGTGCCAGCAGCTTAGATCGGACTAGCGGGCGGGGGCAGTACTTC.

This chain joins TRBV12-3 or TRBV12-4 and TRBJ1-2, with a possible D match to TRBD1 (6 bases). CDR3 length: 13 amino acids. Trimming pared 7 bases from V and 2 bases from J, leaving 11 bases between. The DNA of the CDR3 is TGTGCCAGCATGCGGGGGGCAAACTATGGCTACACCTTC. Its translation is CASMRGANYGYTF.

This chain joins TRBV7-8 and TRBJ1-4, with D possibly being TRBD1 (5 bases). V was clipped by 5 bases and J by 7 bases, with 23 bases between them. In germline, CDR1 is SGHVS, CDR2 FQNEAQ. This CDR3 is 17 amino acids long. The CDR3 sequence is CASSLLWGDSLGEKLFF. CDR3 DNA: TGTGCCAGCAGCCTCCTATGGGGCGACAGCTTGGGTGAAAAACTGTTTTTT.

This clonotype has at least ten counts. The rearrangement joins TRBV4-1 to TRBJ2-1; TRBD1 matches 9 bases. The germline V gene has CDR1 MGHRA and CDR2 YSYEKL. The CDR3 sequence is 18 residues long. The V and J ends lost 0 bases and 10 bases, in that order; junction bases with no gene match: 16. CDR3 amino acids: CASSQDTVGTGWVGEQFF. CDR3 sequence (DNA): TGCGCCAGCAGCCAAGATACGGTAGGGACAGGGTGGGTAGGGGAGCAGTTCTTC.

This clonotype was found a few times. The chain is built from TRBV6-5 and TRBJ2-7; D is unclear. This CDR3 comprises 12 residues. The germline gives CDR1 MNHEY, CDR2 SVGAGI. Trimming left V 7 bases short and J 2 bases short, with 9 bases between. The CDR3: CASNQVTYEQYF. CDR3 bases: TGTGCCAGCAACCAGGTAACCTACGAGCAGTACTTC.

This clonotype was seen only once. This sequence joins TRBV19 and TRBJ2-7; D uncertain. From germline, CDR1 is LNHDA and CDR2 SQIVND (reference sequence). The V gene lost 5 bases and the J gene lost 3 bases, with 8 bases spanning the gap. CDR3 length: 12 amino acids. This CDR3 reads CASSSNFYEQYF. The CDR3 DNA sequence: TGTGCCAGTAGTTCTAATTTCTACGAGCAGTACTTC.

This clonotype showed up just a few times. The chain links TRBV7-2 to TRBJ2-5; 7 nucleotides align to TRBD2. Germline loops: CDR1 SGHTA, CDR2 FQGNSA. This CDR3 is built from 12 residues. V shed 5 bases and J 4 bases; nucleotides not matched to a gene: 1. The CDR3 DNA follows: TGTGCCAGCAGCGGGAGGGTAGAGACCCAGTACTTC. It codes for CASSGRVETQYF.

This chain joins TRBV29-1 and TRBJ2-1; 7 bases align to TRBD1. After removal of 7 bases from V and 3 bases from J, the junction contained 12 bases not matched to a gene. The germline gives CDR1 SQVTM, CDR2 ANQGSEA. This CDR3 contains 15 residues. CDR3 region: CSALPGQSYYNEQFF. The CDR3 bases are TGCAGCGCTCTTCCGGGACAGAGCTACTACAATGAGCAGTTCTTC.

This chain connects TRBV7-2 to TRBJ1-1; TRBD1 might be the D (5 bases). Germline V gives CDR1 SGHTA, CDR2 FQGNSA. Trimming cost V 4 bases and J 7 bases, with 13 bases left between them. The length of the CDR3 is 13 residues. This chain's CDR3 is CASSSFSGVEAFF. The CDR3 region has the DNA TGTGCCAGCAGCTCCTTCTCGGGGGTTGAAGCTTTCTTT.